These 19 T cell receptor beta chains originate from one sample sequenced in a study of cytomegalovirus exposure and HLA in healthy donors. PCR primers comprised 60 Vbeta and 13 Jbeta primers. TCRdb's copy holds only in-frame clones and misses some; the assay was immunoSEQ multiplex PCR. The repertoire holds about 110,000 clones, with roughly 13% as singletons. The sample comprised PBMCs. Receptors originate from a man between 40 and 49 years old in good health and CMV-seropositive.

This chain joins TRBV2 and TRBJ2-3; weak D call: TRBD1 (5 bases). The CDR3 is made up of 17 amino acids. Trimming shortened V by 7 bases and J by 2 bases, and 22 bases separated the two germline ends. Per germline, CDR1 SNHLY and CDR2 FYNNEI. CDR3 in amino acids: CASMSSKTDFLTDTQYF. CDR3 sequence (DNA): TGTGCCAGCATGTCGTCCAAGACAGACTTCCTCACAGATACGCAGTATTTT.

This clone was picked up a small number of times. The chain combines TRBV30 with TRBJ1-4; the match to TRBD1 covers 10 bases. CDR3 size: 16 residues. Looked up from germline, CDR1 is GTSNPN and CDR2 is SVGIG (reference sequence). Germline trimming cut 2 bases from V and 8 bases from J; bases unmatched to any gene: 11. CDR3 DNA sequence: TGTGCCTGGAGTCCCCTACGACAGGGGGCAGCCGAAAAACTGTTTTTT. It is translated as CAWSPLRQGAAEKLFF. Drawing the rest from reference TRBV30 and TRBJ1-4, the complete variable domain is SQTIHQWPATLVQPVGSPLSLECTVEGTSNPNLYWYRQAAGRGLQLLFYSVGIGQISSEVPQNLSASRPQDRQFILSSKKLLLSDSGFYLCAWSPLRQGAAEKLFFGSGTQLSVL.

The rearrangement uses TRBV4-2 and TRBJ2-3, with 12 bases identical to TRBD2. The CDR3 totals 19 residues. Germline V lookup: CDR1 LGHNA, CDR2 YNFKEQ. J lost 2 bases, V lost 0 bases, and 9 bases had no gene match. The CDR3 spells CASSQDERTSGILTDTQYF. In DNA, the CDR3 is TGTGCCAGCAGCCAAGATGAGAGGACTAGCGGGATCCTCACAGATACGCAGTATTTT.

This chain links TRBV19 with TRBJ2-1; 8 nucleotides line up with TRBD2. Germline-derived CDR1 and CDR2 are LNHDA and SQIVND (reference sequence). The CDR3 is 17 amino acids. The junction had 14 bases not matched to a gene; V was cut back by 6 bases and J by 4 bases. This chain's CDR3 is CASSPDVGLGGYNEQFF. CDR3 sequence (DNA): TGTGCCAGTAGCCCCGACGTGGGACTAGGGGGATACAATGAGCAGTTCTTC.

The V gene is TRBV18, the J gene TRBJ2-7; 8 nucleotides agree with TRBD1. The V gene's germline CDR1 is KGHSH and CDR2 LQKENI. This CDR3 contains 15 residues. After removal of 3 bases from V and 4 bases from J, the junction contained 8 bases not matched to a gene. The CDR3 spells CASSPFVGQAYEQYF. As DNA, the CDR3 is TGTGCCAGCTCACCCTTCGTGGGACAGGCGTACGAGCAGTACTTC. Full variable domain (missing parts from reference TRBV18 and TRBJ2-7): NAGVMQNPRHLVRRRGQEARLRCSPMKGHSHVYWYRQLPEEGLKFMVYLQKENIIDESGMPKERFSAEFPKEGPSILRIQQVVRGDSAAYFCASSPFVGQAYEQYFGPGTRLTVT.

The chain carries TRBV29-1 and TRBJ1-3; D is undetermined. The germline V gene has CDR1 SQVTM and CDR2 ANQGSEA. This CDR3 spans 12 amino acids. V was pared by 3 bases and J by 1 base, with 4 bases between. CDR3 amino acids: CSVETSGNTIYF. The DNA for the CDR3 is TGCAGCGTTGAGACATCTGGAAACACCATATATTTT.

This clone has more than one count but fewer than ten. The V call is TRBV28, the J call TRBJ1-5; 8 nucleotides agree with TRBD1. Per germline, CDR1 MDHEN and CDR2 SYDVKM. This CDR3 region has 14 residues. With 6 bases clipped from V and 6 bases from J, the junction kept 7 bases outside the gene matches. CDR3 in amino acids: CASRGRTGLQPQHF. For the CDR3, the DNA is TGTGCCAGCAGGGGTAGGACAGGGCTTCAGCCCCAGCATTTT.

This clone has a handful of counts. The CDR3 coding sequence is TGTGCCAGTAGTATGGGACACACTGGCAATCAGCCCCAGCATTTT. Translated: CASSMGHTGNQPQHF. This chain uses TRBV19 with TRBJ1-5, with D possibly matching TRBD1 (6 bases). CDR1 LNHDA and CDR2 SQIVND come from the germline V gene (reference sequence). Trimming took off 3 bases at V and 2 bases at J, with 11 bases between the two ends. CDR3 length: 15 residues.

This clone was observed a handful of times. This chain links TRBV4-3 with TRBJ2-1; 16 bases line up with TRBD2. Germline CDR1 and CDR2: LGHNA and YSLEER. This CDR3 has 17 amino acids. The V gene end was trimmed by 5 bases and the J gene end by 9 bases; junction bases not matched to a gene: 10. CDR3 sequence: CASSTPPGLAGGSEQFF. The DNA for the CDR3 is TGCGCCAGCAGCACCCCACCGGGACTAGCGGGAGGGAGTGAGCAGTTCTTC.

This chain links TRBV7-2 with TRBJ2-1; 10 bases are a match to TRBD1. The CDR3 is made up of 15 amino acids. Losses at the gene ends were 5 bases for V and 6 bases for J; bases not matched to a gene: 7. The germline V gene has CDR1 SGHTA and CDR2 FQGNSA. The CDR3 nucleotides read TGTGCCAGCAGCACCGGGACAGGGGCAGCCAATGAGCAGTTCTTC. It yields the protein CASSTGTGAANEQFF.

This clone was counted only a few times. V and J are TRBV28 and TRBJ2-7; 7 bases agree with TRBD1. V lost 6 bases to trimming and J lost 0 bases; unmatched junction nucleotides: 2. CDR1 MDHEN and CDR2 SYDVKM come from the germline V gene. CDR3 length: 13 residues. The CDR3 region is CASRGTASYEQYF. DNA of the CDR3: TGTGCCAGCAGGGGGACAGCCTCCTACGAGCAGTACTTC.

This clone was observed a few times. The chain is built from TRBV4-1 and TRBJ2-7, with 12 positions matching TRBD2. This CDR3 is built from 19 residues. Looked up from germline, CDR1 is MGHRA and CDR2 is YSYEKL. The J segment lost 3 bases and the V segment lost 4 bases, leaving 16 bases of the junction unmatched. This CDR3 reads CASSLGLAGIPGWYYEQYF. Here the CDR3 DNA reads TGCGCCAGCAGCCTTGGACTAGCGGGGATCCCCGGCTGGTACTACGAGCAGTACTTC.

This clone was observed a handful of times. V gene TRBV5-8 combines with J gene TRBJ2-4; D possibly corresponds to TRBD1 (5 bases). The CDR3 sequence is 15 residues long. The germline V and J ends were trimmed by 4 bases and 0 bases, with 11 bases remaining between them. Per the germline V gene, CDR1 is SGHTS and CDR2 is YDEGEE. The CDR3: CASSRQGLAKNIQYF. The CDR3 bases are TGTGCCAGCAGCCGCCAGGGTCTAGCCAAAAACATTCAGTACTTC.

This clone turned up a few times. This sequence joins TRBV5-1 and TRBJ2-2; 7 bases map to TRBD2. With V trimmed by 0 bases and J by 6 bases, 8 bases remained unmatched. Germline V CDR1 and CDR2: SGHRS, YFSETQ. CDR3 length: 16 residues. In nucleotides, the CDR3 is TGCGCCAGCAGCTTGGCCGTCGGGAGGATAGCCGGGGAGCTGTTTTTT. Protein: CASSLAVGRIAGELFF.

The sample holds a few counts of this clone. The CDR3 region has the DNA TGCGCCAGCAGCTTAACAGCGGGAGGGGGCAATGAGCAGTTCTTC. Amino acid sequence: CASSLTAGGGNEQFF. This chain uses TRBV5-1 with TRBJ2-1; the match to TRBD2 covers 10 bases. CDR3 length: 15 amino acids. V lost 2 bases to trimming and J lost 6 bases; unmatched junction nucleotides: 5. The V gene's germline CDR1 is SGHRS and CDR2 YFSETQ.

The chain uses TRBV4-2 and TRBJ2-5, with D possibly matching TRBD2 (5 bases). Trimming removed 5 bases at V and 1 base at J, with 20 bases between. The CDR3 loop spans 17 amino acids. The germline gives CDR1 LGHNA, CDR2 YNFKEQ. CDR3 loop: CASSSKGEWSGQETQYF. In nucleotides, the CDR3 is TGTGCCAGCAGCTCAAAGGGCGAGTGGAGCGGCCAAGAGACCCAGTACTTC.

In this sample, this clone turned up a few times. The V call is TRBV10-3, the J call TRBJ1-5; D is perhaps TRBD1 (5 bases). Per germline, CDR1 ENHRY and CDR2 SYGVKD. V was pared by 3 bases and J by 7 bases, with 10 bases between. The CDR3 spans 13 residues. For the CDR3, the DNA is TGTGCCATCAGTGACTTGGGGGGGCAGCCCCAGCATTTT. This translates into CAISDLGGQPQHF.

The J gene is TRBJ1-1, the V gene TRBV19, with D possibly being TRBD1 (6 bases). This CDR3 comprises 14 residues. Trimming took 3 bases from V and 3 from J, leaving 11 bases between them. Germline V gene lookup returns CDR1 LNHDA and CDR2 SQIVND (reference sequence). The CDR3 DNA is TGTGCCAGTAGTATGGGGGGGCGGTACACTGAAGCTTTCTTT. Protein sequence: CASSMGGRYTEAFF.

Only a few counts were recorded for this clone. V gene TRBV9 combines with J gene TRBJ2-1; 10 bases align to TRBD1. Germline V gives CDR1 SGDLS, CDR2 YYNGEE. The CDR3 contains 16 residues. The junction had 8 bases not matched to a gene; V was cut back by 2 bases and J by 6 bases. CDR3 sequence: CASSVSWGQGINEQFF. Written as DNA, the CDR3 is TGTGCCAGCAGCGTTTCTTGGGGACAGGGGATCAATGAGCAGTTCTTC.